These 8 T cell receptor beta chains were all obtained from the same sample, sequenced in a study of beta chain features in type 1 diabetes (dated by TCRdb to 2017 to 2018). Receptor libraries were prepared by the immunoSEQ multiplex PCR assay. The entire isolated RNA was reverse transcribed using the High Capacity cDNA Reverse Transcription Kit, and thus expressed TCRB transcripts were sequenced. The table was pulled from immuneACCESS by TCRdb, which kept in-frame rearrangements only. Such tables lose some clones; where checked, under half of the loss comes from unresolved V genes, and the rest has no known cause. Counted in this sample were over 150,000 clones; around 8% of them appeared once. 0.65% of the sample goes to the ten largest clones. Sequenced input: central memory CD4+ T cells from blood. The receptors originated from a man aged 18 to 29 in good health.

The sample holds a few counts of this clone. The V call is TRBV7-2, the J call TRBJ1-1; a possible D gene is TRBD1 (6 bases). This CDR3 is built from 15 residues. V was clipped by 2 bases and J by 1 base, with 11 bases between them. The V gene's germline CDR1 is SGHTA and CDR2 FQGNSA. The CDR3 nucleotides read TGTGCCAGCAGCTTATATACAGGGCGGAACACTGAAGCTTTCTTT. This codes for CASSLYTGRNTEAFF.

This clone appeared many times. The chain is built from TRBV28 and TRBJ2-6; D is unclear. The CDR3 has 15 residues. Trimming pared 6 bases from V and 0 bases from J, leaving 9 bases between. Germline CDR1 reads MDHEN; CDR2 reads SYDVKM. This chain's CDR3 is CASSLPNSGANVLTF. In DNA form, the CDR3 reads TGTGCCAGCAGCTTACCCAACTCTGGGGCCAACGTCCTGACTTTC.

This clone was seen a handful of times. The chain recombines TRBV18 with TRBJ2-7; TRBD1 is a possible D gene (6 bases). Per germline, CDR1 KGHSH and CDR2 LQKENI. The CDR3 runs 13 residues. V was pared by 5 bases and J by 2 bases, with 10 bases between. The CDR3 DNA follows: TGTGCCAGCTCAGCAGGGGAAACCTACGAGCAGTACTTC. It specifies CASSAGETYEQYF. The full variable domain, in which reference TRBV18 and TRBJ2-7 provide the parts outside the CDR3, is NAGVMQNPRHLVRRRGQEARLRCSPMKGHSHVYWYRQLPEEGLKFMVYLQKENIIDESGMPKERFSAEFPKEGPSILRIQQVVRGDSAAYFCASSAGETYEQYFGPGTRLTVT.

The chain employs TRBV30 and TRBJ2-5; the D is unclear. CDR1 GTSNPN and CDR2 SVGIG come from the germline V gene (reference sequence). The CDR3 consists of 11 residues. V lost 0 bases and J 7 bases, leaving 6 bases between the germline ends. CDR3 in DNA: TGTGCCTGGAGTGTTGCCGGGACCCAGTACTTC. Its translation is CAWSVAGTQYF.

This clone was picked up a small number of times. This chain uses TRBV9 with TRBJ2-3; 8 nucleotides align to TRBD2. The germline CDR1 and CDR2 sequences are SGDLS and YYNGEE. V was clipped by 3 bases and J by 0 bases; unmatched bases: 12. This CDR3 has 18 residues. The CDR3 nucleotides read TGTGCCAGCAGCGCCGGAGCGGGCGGGGGGCCAAGCACAGATACGCAGTATTTT. Translated, it gives CASSAGAGGGPSTDTQYF.

This clone occurred a few times. This rearrangement joins TRBV5-1 to TRBJ1-5; D gene uncertain. Germline V lookup: CDR1 SGHRS, CDR2 YFSETQ. The V end lost 7 bases, the J end lost 2 bases, and 16 bases lay between the germline ends. The CDR3 extends over 15 amino acids. CDR3 DNA sequence: TGCGCCAGCGCCCCCGGGGATGGGGGCAATCAGCCCCAGCATTTT. It is translated as CASAPGDGGNQPQHF.

Only a few counts were recorded for this clone. The V gene is TRBV7-9, the J gene TRBJ2-7; the D gene is possibly TRBD1 (5 bases). Trimming pared 7 bases from V and 0 bases from J, leaving 16 bases between. Germline V lookup: CDR1 SEHNR, CDR2 FQNEAQ (reference sequence). The CDR3 extends over 15 amino acids. CDR3 loop: CASNKGAASSYEQYF. CDR3 in DNA: TGTGCCAGCAACAAAGGGGCAGCGAGCTCCTACGAGCAGTACTTC.

The chain employs TRBV10-3 and TRBJ2-3; 12 bases agree with TRBD1. With V trimmed by 3 bases and J by 4 bases, 2 bases remained unmatched. Germline-derived CDR1 and CDR2 are ENHRY and SYGVKD. This CDR3 region has 15 residues. Here the CDR3 DNA reads TGTGCCATCAGTGAACGGGACAGGGGGCCAGATACGCAGTATTTT. Translation gives CAISERDRGPDTQYF.